A single sample gave rise to the 4 T cell receptor beta chains below, sequenced in a study of low-dose radiotherapy and immunotherapy resistance in tumors. Primers targeting TRAV and TRBV primed first-strand cDNA, covering alpha and beta chains. With a constant-region primer and a V-primer adapter, TCRs were subjected to 20 PCR cycles of amplification. In TCRdb, the reads were re-called with MiXCR into one record per CDR3 protein. The sample includes 95,000 to 100,000 distinct CDR3 sequences, less than 25% of them seen just once. Stated time point: after trial treatment. Treatment reported: LDRT plus nivolumab, ipilimumab, low-dose cyclophosphamide and aspirin (RACIN trial). Sequencing was performed on PBMCs, taken after low-dose radiotherapy plus immunotherapy. These receptor sequences come from a male donor with prostate cancer.

There are many counts of this clonotype. V usage is TRBV13 and J usage is TRBJ2-3, with a possible D match to TRBD2 (6 bases). V lost 5 bases and J lost 4, with 10 bases in between. Germline CDR1 is PRHDT and CDR2 is FYEKMQ (reference sequence). The CDR3 runs to 13 residues. This CDR3 reads CASSPGTADTQYF. In nucleotides, the CDR3 is TGTGCCAGCAGCCCCGGGACTGCAGATACGCAGTATTTT.

As concerns this clonotype: It differs at one base from a far larger clone, so likely a read error. The chain combines TRBV11-3 with TRBJ2-1; 11 nucleotides line up with TRBD2. Germline V CDR1 and CDR2: SGHNT, YENEEA. The CDR3 runs 15 residues. The CDR3 reads CASRLVAGGLNEQFF. The CDR3 DNA follows: TGTGCCAGCCGCTTAGTAGCGGGGGGGCTCAATGAGCAGTTCTTC.

This clonotype appeared a few times. The chain employs TRBV30 and TRBJ2-1; D not resolved. Per the germline V gene, CDR1 is GTSNPN and CDR2 is SVGIG (reference sequence). The CDR3 loop spans 14 amino acids. V lost 0 bases and J 0 bases, leaving 6 bases between the germline ends. The CDR3 loop reads CAWSVRSSYNEQFF. The CDR3 region has the DNA TGTGCCTGGAGTGTTCGGAGCTCCTACAATGAGCAGTTCTTC.

The chain joins TRBV3-1 to TRBJ2-5; a possible D gene is TRBD2 (5 bases). Trimming left V 7 bases short and J 3 bases short, with 18 bases between. From germline, CDR1 is LGHDT and CDR2 YNNKEL (reference sequence). This CDR3 is 15 amino acids long. The CDR3 protein is CASNRHSERKETQYF. The CDR3 nucleotides are TGTGCCAGCAACCGTCATAGCGAGAGGAAAGAGACCCAGTACTTC.